In its sample, the clone carrying this T cell receptor (beta chain) was seen once. Related graft donors supplied nonmyeloablative bone marrow transplants, and mixed chimerism was transient. Unstimulated Tregs (CD4+CD25+CD127-) and CD4+CD25- non-Tregs were sorted from PBMCs. Libraries were prepared by immunoSEQ multiplex PCR; TCRdb keeps only in-frame clonotypes and omits some of them. The table shows about 90,000 clones, with 80% to 95% occurring only once. This record comes from a study of Tregs in tolerant kidney transplant recipients. CDR3 length: 14 amino acids. In germline, CDR1 is GTSNPN, CDR2 SVGIG (reference sequence). V dropped 3 bases and J dropped 0; count of bases not matched to a gene: 5.

The J gene is TRBJ2-7, the V gene TRBV30; TRBD1 matches at 7 bases. The clonotype comes from a human patient who received a combined kidney and bone marrow transplant. Some T cells could come from the graft donor. The sequencing used CD4+ T cells from blood (PBMCs), collected 12 months after the transplant. CDR3 in DNA: TGTGCCTGGAGCCCGGGACAGAGCTCCTACGAGCAGTACTTC. Its translation: CAWSPGQSSYEQYF.